This TCR beta chain was captured by sequencing in a study of early T cells in non-severe SARS-CoV-2 infection. For the study at large: Sequencing targeted bulk RNA from unsorted whole blood, leaving chains unpaired.

Remarks on this clonotype: Its antigen is not known.

The junction had 5 bases not matched to a gene; V was cut back by 2 bases and J by 4 bases. The V gene's germline CDR1 is SQVTM and CDR2 ANQGSEA. The CDR3 has 14 amino acids. Unique molecular identifiers were attached to individual cDNA molecules. TCRdb itself ran the 5' RACE reads through MiXCR, one entry per CDR3 protein. The data show around 89,000 distinct CDR3 sequences, approximately 14% seen once. Study-level findings and limits: Comparison of clonotypes with VDJdb favored anti-spike CD8 responses while missing private and CD4 specificities.

This rearrangement joins TRBV29-1 to TRBJ2-7; 10 bases agree with TRBD2. This receptor was identified in an adult who was a healthcare worker with PCR-confirmed SARS-CoV-2 infection or an uninfected control (not recorded which). Sequenced input: whole blood. CDR3 residues: CSVEPGLASYEQYV. In nucleotides, the CDR3 is TGCAGCGTTGAACCGGGACTAGCGAGTTACGAGCAGTACGTC.